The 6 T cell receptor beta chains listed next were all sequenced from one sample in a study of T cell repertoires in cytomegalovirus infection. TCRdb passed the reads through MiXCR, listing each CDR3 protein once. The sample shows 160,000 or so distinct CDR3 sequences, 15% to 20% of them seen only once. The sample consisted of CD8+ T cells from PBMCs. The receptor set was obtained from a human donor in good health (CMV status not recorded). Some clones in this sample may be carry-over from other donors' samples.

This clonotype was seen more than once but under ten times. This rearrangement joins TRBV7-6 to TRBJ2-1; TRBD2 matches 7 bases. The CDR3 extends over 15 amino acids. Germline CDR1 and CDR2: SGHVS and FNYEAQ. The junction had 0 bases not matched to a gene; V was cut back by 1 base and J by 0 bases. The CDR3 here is CASSLERGSYNEQFF. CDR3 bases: TGTGCCAGCAGCTTAGAGCGGGGCTCCTACAATGAGCAGTTCTTC.

This CDR3 reads CASSLHRAYEQYF. The CDR3 DNA reads as TGTGCCAGCAGTTTACACAGGGCATACGAGCAGTACTTC. This chain uses TRBV28 with TRBJ2-7; D might be TRBD1 (6 bases). Germline assignment: CDR1 MDHEN and CDR2 SYDVKM. V was shortened by 2 bases and J by 4 bases, with 9 bases between the two germline ends. The CDR3 is made up of 13 amino acids.

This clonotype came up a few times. CDR3 nucleotide sequence: TGTGCCAGCAGTTACAGGTCAGACGACGGCTACACCTTC. Its translation: CASSYRSDDGYTF. The rearrangement links TRBV6-2 or TRBV6-3 to TRBJ1-2; no clear D gene. Germline CDR1 reads MNHEY; CDR2 reads SVGEGT. The V end lost 2 bases, the J end lost 8 bases, and 12 bases lay between the germline ends. This CDR3 has 13 amino acids.

CDR3 nucleotides: TGTGCCAGTAGTATTGGCTTCGGCAACTCCTACGAGCAGTACGTC. Translation: CASSIGFGNSYEQYV. This sequence joins TRBV19 and TRBJ2-7; no firm D call. Germline V gene data show CDR1 as LNHDA and CDR2 as SQIVND (reference sequence). The CDR3 runs 15 residues. V gave up 3 bases and J gave up 0 bases, with 12 bases separating them.

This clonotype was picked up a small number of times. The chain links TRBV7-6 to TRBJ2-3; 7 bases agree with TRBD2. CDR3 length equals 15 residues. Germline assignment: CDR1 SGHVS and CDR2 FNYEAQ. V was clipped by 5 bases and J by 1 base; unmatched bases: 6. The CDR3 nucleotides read TGTGCCAGCAGCGCACGGGACTATCGCACAGATACGCAGTATTTT. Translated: CASSARDYRTDTQYF.

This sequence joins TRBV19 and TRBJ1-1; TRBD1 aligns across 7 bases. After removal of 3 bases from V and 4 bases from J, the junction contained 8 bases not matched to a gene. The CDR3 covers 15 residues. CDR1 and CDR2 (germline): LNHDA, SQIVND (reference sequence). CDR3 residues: CASSIATGVFTEAFF. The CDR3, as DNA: TGTGCCAGTAGTATTGCAACAGGGGTATTCACTGAAGCTTTCTTT.